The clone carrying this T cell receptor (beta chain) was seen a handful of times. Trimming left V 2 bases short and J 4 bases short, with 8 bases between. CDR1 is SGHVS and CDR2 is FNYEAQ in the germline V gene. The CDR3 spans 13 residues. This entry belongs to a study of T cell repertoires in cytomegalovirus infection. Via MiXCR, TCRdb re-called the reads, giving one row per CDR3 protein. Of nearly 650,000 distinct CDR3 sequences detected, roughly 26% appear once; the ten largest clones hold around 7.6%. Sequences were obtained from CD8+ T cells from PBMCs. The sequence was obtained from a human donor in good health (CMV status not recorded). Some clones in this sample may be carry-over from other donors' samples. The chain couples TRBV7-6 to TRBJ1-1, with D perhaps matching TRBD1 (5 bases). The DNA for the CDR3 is TGTGCCAGCAGCTTAACGACAGTCACTGAAGCTTTCTTT. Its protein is CASSLTTVTEAFF.